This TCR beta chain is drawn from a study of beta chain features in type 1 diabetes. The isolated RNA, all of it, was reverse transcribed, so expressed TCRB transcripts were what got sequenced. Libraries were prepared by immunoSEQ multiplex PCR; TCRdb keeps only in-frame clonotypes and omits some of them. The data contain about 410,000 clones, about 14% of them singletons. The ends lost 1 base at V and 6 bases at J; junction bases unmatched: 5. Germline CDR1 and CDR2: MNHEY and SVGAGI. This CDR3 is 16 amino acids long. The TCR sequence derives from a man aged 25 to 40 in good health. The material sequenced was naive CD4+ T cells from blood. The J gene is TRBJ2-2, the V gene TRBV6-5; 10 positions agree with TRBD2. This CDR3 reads CASSYFGTSESGELFF. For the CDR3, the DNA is TGTGCCAGCAGTTACTTTGGGACTAGCGAATCCGGGGAGCTGTTTTTT.